This note documents a single T cell receptor (beta chain) sequence. Its antigen is unknown. The CDR3 length is 12 residues. The V gene lost 0 bases and the J gene lost 15 bases, with 12 bases spanning the gap. Germline CDR1 and CDR2: LNHNV and YYDKDF (reference sequence). The data were taken from a study of T cells in localized non-small cell lung cancer. Broader study findings: Adjacent lung had a median 57 of the 100 largest tumor clones.

Sequenced by immunoSEQ multiplex PCR; TCRdb stores in-frame clones only, minus some. The sample contains 60,000 to 65,000 clones, 90% of which appear only once. The gene calls are TRBV15 and TRBJ2-1, with D maybe TRBD2 (5 bases). Material: peripheral blood, obtained before any cancer treatment. The sequence derives from a woman aged 35 to 69 with stage I lung adenocarcinoma. Written as DNA, the CDR3 is TGTGCCACCAGCAGAGATAAGAGGGAGTGGTTCTTC. This gives the protein CATSRDKREWFF.